The rows below give T cell receptor beta chains drawn from one sample of a study of T cells in Graves' hyperthyroidism and ophthalmopathy. Using its own MiXCR run on the multiplex PCR reads, TCRdb lists one record per CDR3 protein. The sample lists about 360,000 distinct CDR3 sequences, around a quarter seen once, with 73% in the top ten. Sequencing was carried out using blood. These receptors were obtained from a man aged 45 to 65 with Graves' hyperthyroidism. The CDR3 runs from the conserved cysteine through the conserved F or W. The D gene is left open where the match is weak.

V: TRBV6-1; D: TRBD2; J: TRBJ2-1; CDR3: CASSPLAGENNEQFF
V: TRBV5-1; D: NA; J: TRBJ2-5; CDR3: CASSQHRQETQYF
V: TRBV10-3; D: TRBD2; J: TRBJ2-5; CDR3: CAISESTVPTSASQETQYF
V: TRBV28; D: NA; J: TRBJ2-3; CDR3: CASSLGGAGADTQYF
V: TRBV28; D: NA; J: TRBJ2-7; CDR3: CASSTSDNYEQYF
V: TRBV6-1; D: NA; J: TRBJ2-7; CDR3: CTSMGAYEQYF
V: TRBV20-1; D: TRBD2; J: TRBJ2-1; CDR3: CSAVSGRAYNEQFF
V: TRBV6-4; D: NA; J: TRBJ2-1; CDR3: CASSETGDPYNEQFF
V: TRBV30; D: TRBD1; J: TRBJ2-7; CDR3: CAWSVSGGGSVYEQYF
V: TRBV5-6; D: NA; J: TRBJ1-2; CDR3: CASSLGRSGYTF
V: TRBV29-1; D: NA; J: TRBJ2-5; CDR3: CSVEDTTLGETQYF
V: TRBV3-1; D: NA; J: TRBJ2-6; CDR3: CASSQDRAGANVLTF
V: TRBV7-2; D: TRBD2; J: TRBJ2-1; CDR3: CASSLAAGGDNEQFF
V: TRBV20-1; D: NA; J: TRBJ1-2; CDR3: CSARAGENYGYTF
V: TRBV7-3; D: TRBD2; J: TRBJ2-1; CDR3: CASSLSGRQYNEQFF
V: TRBV20-1; D: TRBD2; J: TRBJ2-7; CDR3: CSASASLAGIYEQYF
V: TRBV30; D: NA; J: TRBJ1-2; CDR3: CAWSRGDVNYGYTF
V: TRBV20-1; D: NA; J: TRBJ2-5; CDR3: CSANKGYETQYF
V: TRBV6-1; D: NA; J: TRBJ1-6; CDR3: CASTSQNSPLHF
V: TRBV6-5; D: TRBD2; J: TRBJ2-3; CDR3: CASSYSWASGSKRDTQYF
V: TRBV12-3/TRBV12-4; D: TRBD2; J: TRBJ2-3; CDR3: CASSYRGTSGIPTDTQYF
V: TRBV10-2; D: NA; J: TRBJ1-4; CDR3: CASSSSRTAGNEKLFF
V: TRBV5-4; D: TRBD1; J: TRBJ2-3; CDR3: CASSLGQGRMDTQYF
V: TRBV6-1; D: NA; J: TRBJ2-7; CDR3: CASSEVGVRVYEQYF
V: TRBV25-1; D: NA; J: TRBJ2-4; CDR3: CASSRTDLAKNIQYF
V: TRBV6-1; D: TRBD1; J: TRBJ2-7; CDR3: CASSDAGTGWYEQYF
V: TRBV12-3/TRBV12-4; D: NA; J: TRBJ1-1; CDR3: CASDIFGADVEAFF
V: TRBV20-1; D: NA; J: TRBJ2-5; CDR3: CSASEISGIETQYF
V: TRBV5-1; D: TRBD1; J: TRBJ2-7; CDR3: CASSLVGQGYEQYF
V: TRBV12-3/TRBV12-4; D: TRBD2; J: TRBJ2-7; CDR3: CASGGASFHEQYF
V: TRBV10-3; D: TRBD2; J: TRBJ2-1; CDR3: CAISESKIAGALNEQFF
V: TRBV10-3; D: NA; J: TRBJ2-1; CDR3: CAITSGHSYNEQFF
V: TRBV3-1; D: NA; J: TRBJ2-7; CDR3: CASSHHTARGSEQYF
V: TRBV5-1; D: TRBD1; J: TRBJ1-2; CDR3: CASSLDRVRWYTF
V: TRBV12-3/TRBV12-4; D: NA; J: TRBJ1-1; CDR3: CASSSIQGTLAFF
V: TRBV6-1; D: TRBD1; J: TRBJ2-7; CDR3: CASSEDGQGYEQYF
V: TRBV9; D: TRBD2; J: TRBJ2-1; CDR3: CASSVVGAGGGNEQFF
V: TRBV20-1; D: TRBD2; J: TRBJ2-1; CDR3: CSARDASGSGRVYEQFF
V: TRBV20-1; D: TRBD2; J: TRBJ2-7; CDR3: CSAVAGGPGYEQYF
V: TRBV2; D: NA; J: TRBJ2-7; CDR3: CASSRDSRGPYEQYF
V: TRBV10-2; D: NA; J: TRBJ1-6; CDR3: CASSATGTGNSPLHF
V: TRBV12-3/TRBV12-4; D: NA; J: TRBJ2-3; CDR3: CASSLPGADTQYF
V: TRBV4-1; D: NA; J: TRBJ2-7; CDR3: CASSQESSGVYEQYF
V: TRBV5-1; D: NA; J: TRBJ2-1; CDR3: CASSLGGRQYNEQFF
V: TRBV28; D: NA; J: TRBJ2-5; CDR3: CASSLGRAYQETQYF
V: TRBV5-1; D: NA; J: TRBJ1-1; CDR3: CASSPQWKVSEAFF